In its sample, the clone carrying this T cell receptor beta chain was seen a few times. The target antigen is unknown. This sample is part of a study of T-cell reconstitution after alpha-beta-depleted transplantation in children. The study, taken as a whole, reports: It was newly produced T cells that mostly accounted for T-cell counts and diversity one year after transplant. Surviving recipient T cells and thymic progenitors accounted for the high day-60 TCRbeta diversity observed in some patients. Roughly two months post-transplant, alpha-beta T cells reportedly originated from several hundred graft clones that had expanded.

The CDR3 length is 16 residues. Germline V gene sequence: CDR1 MNHEY, CDR2 SMNVEV (reference sequence). J gave up 3 bases and V 3 bases, and 6 bases lay outside the gene matches. A library of TCRbeta sequences, prepared with unique molecular identifiers, was generated. MiXCR, run by TCRdb on the PCR reads, gives a single entry per CDR3 protein. The table has fewer than 750,000 distinct CDR3 sequences, about a quarter seen once. This sequence originates from a boy under three years old with Wiskott-Aldrich syndrome, due to receive a stem cell transplant. The chain has TRBV27 and TRBJ2-7, with TRBD2 identical over 12 bases. The input for sequencing was PBMCs, taken before TCRalphabeta/CD19-depleted stem cell transplant. CDR3 coding DNA: TGTGCCAGCAGTTTCACCCGACTAGCGGGAGTCTACGAGCAGTACTTC. Amino acid sequence: CASSFTRLAGVYEQYF.